The clone carrying this T cell receptor (beta chain) turned up a few times. As yet, its antigen is unknown. Construction of the TCRbeta library involved unique molecular identifiers. TCRdb called the PCR reads again in MiXCR, with one record for every CDR3 protein. The profile shows around 670,000 distinct CDR3 sequences, roughly 13% of them singletons. Germline V gene sequence: CDR1 MNHEY, CDR2 SMNVEV (reference sequence). J gave up 1 base and V 0 bases, and 8 bases lay outside the gene matches. There are 17 residues in the CDR3. This sample was taken from a study of T-cell reconstitution after alpha-beta-depleted transplantation in children. Notes on the study in general: Surviving recipient T cells and thymic progenitors accounted for the high day-60 TCRbeta diversity observed in some patients. Diversity and T-cell counts at one year after transplant derived mostly from new T cells.

The sequencing here drew on PBMCs, taken before TCRalphabeta/CD19-depleted stem cell transplant. The chain employs TRBV27 and TRBJ2-7; 8 bases map to TRBD2. The TCR sequence derives from a girl aged 2-9 years with congenital amegakaryocytic thrombocytopenia, due to receive a stem cell transplant. The CDR3 DNA reads as TGTGCCAGCAGTTTATCGTCGGGGGGGGCTAGGTCCTACGAGCAGTACTTC. Its translation: CASSLSSGGARSYEQYF.